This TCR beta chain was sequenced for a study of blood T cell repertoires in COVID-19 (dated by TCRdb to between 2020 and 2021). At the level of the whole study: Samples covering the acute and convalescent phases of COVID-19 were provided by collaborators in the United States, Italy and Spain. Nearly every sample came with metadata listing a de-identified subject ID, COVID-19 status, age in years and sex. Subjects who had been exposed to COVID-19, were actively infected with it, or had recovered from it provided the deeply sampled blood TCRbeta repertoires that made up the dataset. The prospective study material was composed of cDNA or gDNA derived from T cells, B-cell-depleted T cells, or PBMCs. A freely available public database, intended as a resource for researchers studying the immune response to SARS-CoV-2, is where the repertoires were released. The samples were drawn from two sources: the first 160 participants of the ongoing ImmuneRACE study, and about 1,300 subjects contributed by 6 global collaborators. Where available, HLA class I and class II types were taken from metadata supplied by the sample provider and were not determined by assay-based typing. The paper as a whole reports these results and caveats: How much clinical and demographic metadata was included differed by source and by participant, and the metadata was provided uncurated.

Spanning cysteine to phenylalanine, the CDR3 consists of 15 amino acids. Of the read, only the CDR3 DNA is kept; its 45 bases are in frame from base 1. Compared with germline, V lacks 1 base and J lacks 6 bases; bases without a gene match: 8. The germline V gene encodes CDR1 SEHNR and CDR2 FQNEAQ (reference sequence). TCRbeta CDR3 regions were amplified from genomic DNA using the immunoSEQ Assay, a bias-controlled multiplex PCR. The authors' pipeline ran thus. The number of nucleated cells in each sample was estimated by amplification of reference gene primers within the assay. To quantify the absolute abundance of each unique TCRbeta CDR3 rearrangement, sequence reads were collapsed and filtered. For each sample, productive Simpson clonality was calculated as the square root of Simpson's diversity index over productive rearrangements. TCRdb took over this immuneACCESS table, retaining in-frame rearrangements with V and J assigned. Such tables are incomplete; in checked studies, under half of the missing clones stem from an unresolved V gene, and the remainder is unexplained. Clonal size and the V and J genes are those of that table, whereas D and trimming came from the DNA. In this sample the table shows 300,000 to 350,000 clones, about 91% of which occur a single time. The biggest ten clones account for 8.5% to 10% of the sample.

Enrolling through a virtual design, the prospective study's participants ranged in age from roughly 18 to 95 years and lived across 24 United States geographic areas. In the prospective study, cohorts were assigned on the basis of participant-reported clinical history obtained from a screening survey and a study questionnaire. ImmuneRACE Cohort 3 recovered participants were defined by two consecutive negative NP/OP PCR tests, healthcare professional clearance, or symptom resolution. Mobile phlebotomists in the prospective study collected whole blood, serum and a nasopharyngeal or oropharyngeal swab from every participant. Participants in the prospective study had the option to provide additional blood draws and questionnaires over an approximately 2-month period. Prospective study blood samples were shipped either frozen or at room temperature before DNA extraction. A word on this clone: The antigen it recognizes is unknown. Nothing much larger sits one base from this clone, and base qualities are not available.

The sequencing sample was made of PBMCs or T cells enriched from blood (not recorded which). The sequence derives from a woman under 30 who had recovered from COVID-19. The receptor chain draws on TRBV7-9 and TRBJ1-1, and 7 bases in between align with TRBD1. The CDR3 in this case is CASSLGWSGQAEAFF. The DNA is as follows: TGTGCCAGCAGCTTAGGGTGGTCCGGACAGGCTGAAGCTTTCTTT. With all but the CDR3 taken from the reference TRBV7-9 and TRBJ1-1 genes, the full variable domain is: DTGVSQNPRHKITKRGQNVTFRCDPISEHNRLYWYRQTLGQGPEFLTYFQNEAQLEKSRLLSDRFSAERPKGSFSTLEIQRTEQGDSAMYLCASSLGWSGQAEAFFGQGTRLTVV.